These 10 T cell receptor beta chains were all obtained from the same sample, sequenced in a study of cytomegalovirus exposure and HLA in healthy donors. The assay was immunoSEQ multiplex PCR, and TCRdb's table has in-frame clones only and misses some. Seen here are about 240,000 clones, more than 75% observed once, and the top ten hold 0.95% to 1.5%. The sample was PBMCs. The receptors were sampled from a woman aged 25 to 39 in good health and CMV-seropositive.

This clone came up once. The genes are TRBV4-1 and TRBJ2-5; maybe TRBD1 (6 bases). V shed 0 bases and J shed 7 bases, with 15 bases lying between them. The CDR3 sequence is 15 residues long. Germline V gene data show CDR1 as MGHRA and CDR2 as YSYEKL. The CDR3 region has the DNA TGCGCCAGCAGCCAAGATCGGGTGGGGGCTTGGACCCAGTACTTC. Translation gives CASSQDRVGAWTQYF.

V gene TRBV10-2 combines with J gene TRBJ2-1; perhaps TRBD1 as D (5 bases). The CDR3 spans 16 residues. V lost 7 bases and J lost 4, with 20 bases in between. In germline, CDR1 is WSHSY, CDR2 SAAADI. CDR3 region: CASTSDEEKGYNEQFF. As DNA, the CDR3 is TGCGCCAGCACCTCCGACGAGGAGAAGGGGTACAATGAGCAGTTCTTC.

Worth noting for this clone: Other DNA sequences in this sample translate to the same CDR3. CDR3 residues: CASSLVAGVTDTQYF. For the CDR3, the DNA is TGCGCCAGCAGCTTGGTAGCGGGAGTCACAGATACGCAGTATTTT. V gene TRBV5-1 combines with J gene TRBJ2-3; 9 nucleotides align to TRBD2. Germline CDR1 is SGHRS and CDR2 is YFSETQ. The J segment lost 2 bases and the V segment lost 0 bases, leaving 1 base of the junction unmatched. CDR3 length: 15 residues.

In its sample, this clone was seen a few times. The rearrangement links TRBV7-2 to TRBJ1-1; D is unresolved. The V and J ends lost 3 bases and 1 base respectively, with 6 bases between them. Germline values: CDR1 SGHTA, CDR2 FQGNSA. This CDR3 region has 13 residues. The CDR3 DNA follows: TGTGCCAGCAGCTTGGGCCGGAACACTGAAGCTTTCTTT. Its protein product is CASSLGRNTEAFF. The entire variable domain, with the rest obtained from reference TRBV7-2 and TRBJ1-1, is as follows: GAGVSQSPSNKVTEKGKDVELRCDPISGHTALYWYRQSLGQGLEFLIYFQGNSAPDKSGLPSDRFSAERTGGSVSTLTIQRTQQEDSAVYLCASSLGRNTEAFFGQGTRLTVV.

This chain's CDR3 is CASTEARGLGNTIYF. Written as DNA, the CDR3 is TGCGCCAGCACAGAAGCCAGGGGGCTCGGAAACACCATATATTTT. This chain links TRBV5-1 with TRBJ1-3; TRBD1 aligns across 8 bases. With 6 bases clipped from V and 4 bases from J, the junction kept 9 bases outside the gene matches. The CDR3 runs 15 residues. Germline CDR1 is SGHRS and CDR2 is YFSETQ.

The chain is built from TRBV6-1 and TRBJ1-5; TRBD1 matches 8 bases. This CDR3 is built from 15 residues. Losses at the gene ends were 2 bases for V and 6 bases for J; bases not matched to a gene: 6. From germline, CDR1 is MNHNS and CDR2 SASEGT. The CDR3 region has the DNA TGTGCCAGCAGTGAAATCCCAGGGGGCCGTCAGCCCCAGCATTTT. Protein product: CASSEIPGGRQPQHF.

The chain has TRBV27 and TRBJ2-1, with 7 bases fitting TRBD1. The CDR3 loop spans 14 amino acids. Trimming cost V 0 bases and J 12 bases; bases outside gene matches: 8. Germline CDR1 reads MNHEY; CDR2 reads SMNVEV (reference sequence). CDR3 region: CASSLSNRGGGQFF. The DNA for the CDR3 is TGTGCCAGCAGTTTATCAAACAGGGGTGGAGGGCAGTTCTTC.

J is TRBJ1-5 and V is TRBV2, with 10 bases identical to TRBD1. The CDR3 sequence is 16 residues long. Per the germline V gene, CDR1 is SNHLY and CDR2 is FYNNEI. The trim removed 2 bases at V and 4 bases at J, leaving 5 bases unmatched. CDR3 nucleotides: TGTGCCAGCAGTGAACTGTCGGGACAGGGGAATCAGCCCCAGCATTTT. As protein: CASSELSGQGNQPQHF.

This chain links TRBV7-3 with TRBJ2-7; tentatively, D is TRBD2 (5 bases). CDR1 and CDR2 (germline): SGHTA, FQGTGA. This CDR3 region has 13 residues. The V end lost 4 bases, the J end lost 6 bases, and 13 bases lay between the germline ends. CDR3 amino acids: CASSSTGLGEQYF. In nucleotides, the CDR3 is TGTGCCAGCAGCTCAACTGGACTGGGCGAGCAGTACTTC.

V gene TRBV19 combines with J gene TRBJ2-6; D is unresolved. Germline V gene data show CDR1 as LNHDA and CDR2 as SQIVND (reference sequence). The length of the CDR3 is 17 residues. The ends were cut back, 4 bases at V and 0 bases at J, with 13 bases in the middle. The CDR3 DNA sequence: TGTGCCAGTAGTACCCCTCCGTTTAGCTCTGGGGCCAACGTCCTGACTTTC. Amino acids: CASSTPPFSSGANVLTF.